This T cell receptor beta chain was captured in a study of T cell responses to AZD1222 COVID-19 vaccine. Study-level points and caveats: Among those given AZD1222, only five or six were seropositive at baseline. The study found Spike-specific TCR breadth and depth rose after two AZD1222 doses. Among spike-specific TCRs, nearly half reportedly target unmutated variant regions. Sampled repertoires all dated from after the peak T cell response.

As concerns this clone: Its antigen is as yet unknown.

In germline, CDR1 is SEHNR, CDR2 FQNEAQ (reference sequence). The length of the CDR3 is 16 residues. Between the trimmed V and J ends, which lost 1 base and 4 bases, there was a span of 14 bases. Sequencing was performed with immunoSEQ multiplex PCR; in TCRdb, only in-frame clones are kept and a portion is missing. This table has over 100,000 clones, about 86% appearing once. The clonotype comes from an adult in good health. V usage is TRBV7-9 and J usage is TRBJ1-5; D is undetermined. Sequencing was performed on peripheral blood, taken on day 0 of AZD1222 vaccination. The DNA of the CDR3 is TGTGCCAGCAGCTTAGACTTGGACGGCTTAAATCAGCCCCAGCATTTT. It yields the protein CASSLDLDGLNQPQHF.